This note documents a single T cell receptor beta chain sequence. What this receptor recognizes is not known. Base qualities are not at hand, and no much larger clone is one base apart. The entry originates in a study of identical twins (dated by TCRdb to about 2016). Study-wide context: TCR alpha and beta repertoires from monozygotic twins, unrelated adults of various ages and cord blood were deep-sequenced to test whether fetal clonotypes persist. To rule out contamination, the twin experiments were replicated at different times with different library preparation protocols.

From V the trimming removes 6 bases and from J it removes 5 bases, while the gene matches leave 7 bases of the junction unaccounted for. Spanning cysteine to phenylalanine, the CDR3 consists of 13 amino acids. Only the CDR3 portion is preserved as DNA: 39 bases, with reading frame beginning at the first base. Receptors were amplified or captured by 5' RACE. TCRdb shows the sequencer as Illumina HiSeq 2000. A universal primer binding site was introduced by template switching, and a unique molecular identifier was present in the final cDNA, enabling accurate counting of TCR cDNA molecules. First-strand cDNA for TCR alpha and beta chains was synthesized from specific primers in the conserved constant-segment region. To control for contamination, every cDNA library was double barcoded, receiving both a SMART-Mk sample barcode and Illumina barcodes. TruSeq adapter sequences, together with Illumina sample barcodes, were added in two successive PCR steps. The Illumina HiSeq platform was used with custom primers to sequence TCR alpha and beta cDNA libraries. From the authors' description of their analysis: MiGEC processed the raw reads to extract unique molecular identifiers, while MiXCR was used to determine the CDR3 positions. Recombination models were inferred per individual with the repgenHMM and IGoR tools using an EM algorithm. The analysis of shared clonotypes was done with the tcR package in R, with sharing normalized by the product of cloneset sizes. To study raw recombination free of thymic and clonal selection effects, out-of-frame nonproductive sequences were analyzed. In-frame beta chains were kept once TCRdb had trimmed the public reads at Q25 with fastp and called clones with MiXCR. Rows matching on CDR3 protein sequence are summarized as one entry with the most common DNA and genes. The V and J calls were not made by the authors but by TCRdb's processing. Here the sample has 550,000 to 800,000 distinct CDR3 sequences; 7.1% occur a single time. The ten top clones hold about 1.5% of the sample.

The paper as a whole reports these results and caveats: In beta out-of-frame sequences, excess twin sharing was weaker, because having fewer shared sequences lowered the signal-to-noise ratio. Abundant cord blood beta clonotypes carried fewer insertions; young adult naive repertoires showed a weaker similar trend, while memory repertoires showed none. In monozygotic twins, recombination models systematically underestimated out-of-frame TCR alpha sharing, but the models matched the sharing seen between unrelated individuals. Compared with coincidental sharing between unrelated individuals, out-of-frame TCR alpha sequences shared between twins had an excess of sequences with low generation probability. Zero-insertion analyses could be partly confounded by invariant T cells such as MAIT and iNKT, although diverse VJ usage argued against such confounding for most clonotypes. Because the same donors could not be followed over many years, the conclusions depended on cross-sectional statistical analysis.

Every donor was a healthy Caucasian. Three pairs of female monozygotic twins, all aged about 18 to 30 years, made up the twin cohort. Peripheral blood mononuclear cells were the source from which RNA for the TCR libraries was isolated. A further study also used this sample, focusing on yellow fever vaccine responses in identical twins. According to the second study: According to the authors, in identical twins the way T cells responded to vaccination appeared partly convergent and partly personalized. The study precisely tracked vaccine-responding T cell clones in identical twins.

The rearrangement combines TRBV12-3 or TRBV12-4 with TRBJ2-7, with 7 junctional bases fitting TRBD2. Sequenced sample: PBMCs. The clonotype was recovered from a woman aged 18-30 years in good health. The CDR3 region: CASRIGGVHEQYF. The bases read TGTGCCAGCAGGATTGGGGGGGTCCACGAGCAGTACTTC.